This TCR beta chain appears in the sequencing data of a study of cytomegalovirus exposure and HLA in healthy donors. Whole-study context: Unique TCRs numbering roughly 85 million, obtained from HLA-typed donors, made up an early data release.

The sample holds one count of this clone. Each donor was healthy, and each was a bone marrow donor. This CDR3 region has 14 residues. Germline lookup yields CDR1 SGHNT and CDR2 YYREEE (reference sequence). Trimming took 3 bases from V and 5 from J; bases not matched to a gene: 6. PCR amplification relied on 60 Vbeta primers (plus 13 Jbeta primers). Authors' analysis steps: Later, some 79 million unique TCR beta chains were counted in an analysis, and roughly 11 million of them were shared. This table comes from immunoSEQ multiplex PCR, and its TCRdb copy is limited to in-frame clones, with some not included. V and J calls and clone size follow that table, whereas D and trimming were derived from the DNA. The sample includes approximately 180,000 clones, around 75% seen only once; the top ten take roughly 3%.

This chain uses TRBV5-4 with TRBJ2-5; 8 bases are shared with TRBD1. Sequencing was performed on PBMCs. The receptor comes from a male donor in good health and CMV-seronegative. The CDR3 nucleotides are TGTGCCAGCAGCTCGCGACAGGGGCGGGAGACCCAGTACTTC. Protein product: CASSSRQGRETQYF.